The 10 T cell receptor beta chains below come from one sample, sequenced in a study of CD8+ T cells in alopecia areata. This sample's treatment: oral pan-JAK inhibitor, 5-10 mg twice daily. Extracted from the samples, RNA was reverse transcribed into cDNA to serve as the sequencing template. Produced via immunoSEQ multiplex PCR; TCRdb's table is partial and in-frame only. This sample has some 42,000 clones, with more than 90% found just once. The sequenced sample was CD8+ T cells sorted from blood, obtained at week 24, from a patient treated with tofacitinib. These receptors all stem from a human donor with alopecia areata.

The chain has TRBV28 and TRBJ2-5; no definite D call. CDR3 length: 17 amino acids. Between the trimmed V and J ends, which lost 6 bases and 2 bases, there was a span of 22 bases. Germline CDR1 MDHEN, CDR2 SYDVKM. This CDR3 reads CASSAIRYDGIQETQYF. The CDR3 DNA reads as TGTGCCAGCAGCGCAATACGCTATGACGGTATACAAGAGACCCAGTACTTC.

The rearrangement links TRBV6-1 to TRBJ2-7; D is unclear. The CDR3 is made up of 13 amino acids. V lost 6 bases and J lost 5, with 14 bases in between. Germline V CDR1 and CDR2: MNHNS, SASEGT. The CDR3 DNA sequence: TGTGCCAGCAGGACACTGGTTTCGGACGAGCAGTACTTC. Translated: CASRTLVSDEQYF.

The DNA for the CDR3 is TGTGCCAGCAGTTTCCAGGGCCCCTATGGCTACACCTTC. Translating gives CASSFQGPYGYTF. V usage is TRBV27 and J usage is TRBJ1-2, with a possible D match to TRBD1 (5 bases). The CDR3 spans 13 residues. The V and J ends lost 3 bases and 4 bases respectively, with 9 bases between them. The germline gives CDR1 MNHEY, CDR2 SMNVEV (reference sequence).

V and J are TRBV29-1 and TRBJ2-7, with D possibly matching TRBD1 (5 bases). The V gene's germline CDR1 is SQVTM and CDR2 ANQGSEA. The CDR3 spans 12 residues. Deletions cut 5 bases from V and 5 bases from J, with 13 bases between. CDR3 DNA sequence: TGCAGCGTTCGTGAATCAGGGAACGAGCAGTACTTC. As protein: CSVRESGNEQYF.

This clone was observed a single time. The rearrangement links TRBV27 to TRBJ2-1; 8 nucleotides line up with TRBD2. Looked up from germline, CDR1 is MNHEY and CDR2 is SMNVEV (reference sequence). V gave up 3 bases and J gave up 6 bases; unmatched junction bases: 7. This CDR3 comprises 15 residues. The CDR3 nucleotides are TGTGCCAGCAGTTTTGAAGCGGGGGACCCCAATGAGCAGTTCTTC. Translated, it gives CASSFEAGDPNEQFF.

The chain uses TRBV18 and TRBJ2-7; D gene unclear. The CDR3 is made up of 12 amino acids. Germline loops: CDR1 KGHSH, CDR2 LQKENI. With 3 bases removed from V and 2 bases from J, the gap between germline ends came to 5 bases. The CDR3 bases are TGTGCCAGCTCACCCGAGACCTACGAGCAGTACTTC. Translation gives CASSPETYEQYF.

This clone has just a few counts. This chain connects TRBV29-1 to TRBJ2-7; D is perhaps TRBD2 (6 bases). With 5 bases removed from V and 4 bases from J, the gap between germline ends came to 9 bases. The CDR3 has 11 residues. Germline CDR1 and CDR2: SQVTM and ANQGSEA. The CDR3 loop is CSVKDYYEQYF. The CDR3 coding sequence is TGCAGCGTTAAGGACTATTACGAGCAGTACTTC.

This clone was recorded only once. The chain employs TRBV27 and TRBJ2-2; 7 bases agree with TRBD1. J was trimmed by 7 bases and V by 6 bases; bases with no gene match: 8. Germline CDR1 reads MNHEY; CDR2 reads SMNVEV (reference sequence). There are 14 residues in the CDR3. The CDR3 region has the DNA TGTGCCAGCAGCCCACAGGGGATGAGCGGGGAGCTGTTTTTT. Translation: CASSPQGMSGELFF.

The rearrangement joins TRBV4-1 to TRBJ2-3; 11 nucleotides agree with TRBD2. V lost 3 bases and J lost 5; bases outside the gene matches: 7. Germline V gene sequence: CDR1 MGHRA, CDR2 YSYEKL. This CDR3 spans 16 amino acids. The CDR3 here is CASSHERLAGLDTQYF. The CDR3 nucleotides are TGCGCCAGCAGCCATGAAAGACTAGCGGGGTTAGATACGCAGTATTTT.

This chain joins TRBV19 and TRBJ1-5, with 8 positions matching TRBD1. Germline CDR1 is LNHDA and CDR2 is SQIVND (reference sequence). V shed 7 bases, J shed 3 bases, and the junction held 11 bases outside the gene matches. CDR3 size: 16 residues. This CDR3 reads CASKKTGGQANQPQHF. CDR3 bases: TGTGCCAGTAAAAAAACAGGGGGGCAGGCCAATCAGCCCCAGCATTTT.